These T cell receptor beta chains were read from a single sample in a study of T cell responses to AZD1222 COVID-19 vaccine. Libraries were prepared by immunoSEQ multiplex PCR; TCRdb keeps only in-frame clonotypes and omits some of them. In the table there are about 55,000 clones, 80% of which are singletons. Sequences were derived from peripheral blood, sampled 28 days after the second AZD1222 dose. Source of these receptors: an adult who received the AZD1222 COVID-19 vaccine. Both conserved end residues are trimmed from each CDR3. Each record gives: V gene, J gene, CDR3 protein.

>TRBV6-1|TRBJ1-5
ASSEGWNNQPQH
>TRBV9|TRBJ2-2
ASSHRGELTGELF
>TRBV4-2|TRBJ2-2
ASSQGGGTGELF
>TRBV9|TRBJ2-7
ASSVGFGGLVYEQY
>TRBV30|TRBJ2-7
AWGGDSYEQY
>TRBV28|TRBJ1-4
ASQQGRREKLF
>TRBV2|TRBJ2-5
ASRTGEETQY
>TRBV28|TRBJ2-2
ASSPSFNRGRSGELF
>TRBV6-5|TRBJ1-2
ASSYSQGARYGYT
>TRBV5-4|TRBJ2-7
ASTQGRDTHEQY
>TRBV7-9|TRBJ2-2
ASSRGSGELF
>TRBV18|TRBJ1-2
ASSPLQENYGYT
>TRBV19|TRBJ1-1
ASSLRQDGTEAF